This T cell receptor beta chain came from a study of blood T cells in healthy people across ages. Together with a sample-barcoded 5' primer, a J-beta primer mix was included in a second PCR lasting roughly 6 to 12 cycles. Each CDR3 protein is one row after TCRdb ran MiXCR on the 5' RACE reads. In the table there are around 600,000 distinct CDR3 sequences, around 48% of which are singletons. In this sample, this clonotype turned up once. With 1 base removed from V and 4 bases from J, the gap between germline ends came to 11 bases. The CDR3 extends over 16 amino acids. Germline-derived CDR1 and CDR2 are SGHAT and FQNNGV.

The sequenced material came from blood. The receptor's source is a man at least 80 years old in good health. The chain employs TRBV11-2 and TRBJ1-6; maybe TRBD1 (5 bases). The chain's CDR3 is CASSLGTQIYNSPLHF. In DNA, the CDR3 is TGTGCCAGCAGCTTAGGGACACAGATTTATAATTCACCCCTCCACTTT. Variable domain in full (rest from reference TRBV11-2 and TRBJ1-6): EAGVAQSPRYKIIEKRQSVAFWCNPISGHATLYWYQQILGQGPKLLIQFQNNGVVDDSQLPKDRFSAERLKGVDSTLKIQPAKLEDSAVYLCASSLGTQIYNSPLHFGNGTRLTVT.